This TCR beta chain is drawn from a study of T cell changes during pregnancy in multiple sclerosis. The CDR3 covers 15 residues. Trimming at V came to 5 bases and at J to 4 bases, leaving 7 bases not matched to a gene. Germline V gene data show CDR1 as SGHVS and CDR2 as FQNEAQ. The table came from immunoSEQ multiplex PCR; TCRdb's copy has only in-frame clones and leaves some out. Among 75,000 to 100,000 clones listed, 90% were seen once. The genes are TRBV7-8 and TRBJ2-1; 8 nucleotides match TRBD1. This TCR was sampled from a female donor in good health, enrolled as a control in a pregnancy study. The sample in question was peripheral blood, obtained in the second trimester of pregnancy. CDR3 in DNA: TGTGCCAGCAGCCCCTCCGGACAGGGTTACAATGAGCAGTTCTTC. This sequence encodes CASSPSGQGYNEQFF. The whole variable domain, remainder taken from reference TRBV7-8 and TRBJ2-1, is GAGVSQSPRYKVAKRGQDVALRCDPISGHVSLFWYQQALGQGPEFLTYFQNEAQLDKSGLPSDRFFAERPEGSVSTLKIQRTQQEDSAVYLCASSPSGQGYNEQFFGPGTRLTVL.